The following is a T cell receptor beta chain sequence with its context. This sample was included in a study of blood T cell repertoires in COVID-19. Per the original data handling: Counts of nucleated cells, estimated from reference gene primer amplification, were obtained. Sequencing was performed with immunoSEQ multiplex PCR; in TCRdb, only in-frame clones are kept and a portion is missing. The V and J calls and clone size were taken over from that table, and D and trimming were inferred from the DNA. The sample includes about 47,000 clones, nearly 90% of them seen just once. The clonotype comes from a man aged 50-59 years with active COVID-19. The specimen was peripheral blood.

CDR3 protein: CSALGQGPRGSEQYF. The CDR3 bases are TGCAGCGCTCTGGGACAGGGCCCGCGGGGGAGCGAGCAGTACTTC. J is TRBJ2-7 and V is TRBV29-1, with 9 bases fitting TRBD1. The germline gives CDR1 SQVTM, CDR2 ANQGSEA. V shed 7 bases and J 6 bases; nucleotides not matched to a gene: 16. This CDR3 contains 15 residues.